Here is one T cell receptor beta chain with its context. Study members were between about 18 and 100 years old and lived in some 22 US regions. Cohort 3 recovered donors had two negative PCRs, clearance, or symptom resolution. This sample was included in a study of blood T cell repertoires in COVID-19. Study as a whole: Donors in the United States, Italy and Spain gave samples during acute or convalescent COVID-19.

This CDR3 contains 18 residues. Germline CDR1 SGHVS, CDR2 FQNEAQ. The junction had 14 bases not matched to a gene; V was cut back by 3 bases and J by 1 base. Methods used by the authors: Reference gene primer amplification gave nucleated cell count estimates. The protocol was immunoSEQ multiplex PCR, while the TCRdb copy is restricted to in-frame clones and leaves out a portion. V, J and clone size derive from that table, while D and trimming were established from the DNA sequence. The table includes more than 300,000 clones, around 89% detected once. The TCR comes from a woman between 18 and 30 years old who had recovered from COVID-19. This chain connects TRBV7-8 to TRBJ2-7, with TRBD2 matching 8 bases. Specimen: PBMCs or T cells enriched from blood (not recorded which). The CDR3 coding sequence is TGTGCCAGCAGCTTCGGTCGGTCCAGCGGGGGCGTTTCCTACGAGCAGTACTTC. Translation gives CASSFGRSSGGVSYEQYF.